Presented here are 10 T cell receptor beta chains from one specimen sequenced in a study of shared T cell receptors in the human thymus (dated by TCRdb to 2020 to 2023). Libraries came from the immunoSEQ multiplex PCR assay. TCRdb carries this immuneACCESS record with in-frame sequences only. Its versions omit some clonotypes, under half of them owing to an unresolved V gene in the studies checked, with the rest unexplained. In all, the sample holds about 660,000 clones, and around 87% of those were seen once. The ten most abundant clones make up approximately 0.0097% of the sample. The same sample was also studied in work on human thymus T cells.

Sequenced: thymocytes. These receptors were collected from a boy in the first two years of life with a congenital heart defect. Donor details come from another sample of the same person, matched by shared clones.

V gene TRBV9 combines with J gene TRBJ2-2, with 11 bases that match TRBD2. V shed 0 bases, J shed 7 bases, and the junction held 5 bases outside the gene matches. Germline values: CDR1 SGDLS, CDR2 YYNGEE. The CDR3 contains 16 residues. CDR3 amino acids: CASSVDSGGAHGELFF. The CDR3 DNA reads TGTGCCAGCAGCGTAGATAGCGGGGGGGCACACGGGGAGCTGTTTTTT.

CDR3 DNA sequence: TGTGCCAGCAGCCCCTGTTCGGGGGACACTGAAGCTTTCTTT. Its translation: CASSPCSGDTEAFF. This chain connects TRBV9 to TRBJ1-1; possible D gene TRBD1, 5 bases. This CDR3 region has 14 residues. The germline gives CDR1 SGDLS, CDR2 YYNGEE. V was trimmed by 4 bases and J by 3 bases, leaving 13 bases between them.

The chain is built from TRBV11-2 and TRBJ2-1; D ambiguous. The V gene's germline CDR1 is SGHAT and CDR2 FQNNGV. The CDR3 runs 15 residues. Trimming took off 0 bases at V and 4 bases at J, with 10 bases between the two ends. The CDR3 sequence is CASSLEQTVYNEQFF. The CDR3 DNA follows: TGTGCCAGCAGCTTAGAACAAACAGTGTACAATGAGCAGTTCTTC.

The rearrangement links TRBV6-5 to TRBJ1-4; D perhaps matches TRBD1 (5 bases). Trimming stripped 4 bases from V and 6 bases from J, with 15 bases between. Per the germline V gene, CDR1 is MNHEY and CDR2 is SVGAGI. CDR3 length equals 15 residues. The CDR3 coding sequence is TGTGCCAGCAGTTTGACCGGGACTCGGGATGAAAAACTGTTTTTT. As protein: CASSLTGTRDEKLFF.

The chain employs TRBV27 and TRBJ2-2; D is undetermined. The CDR3 runs 13 residues. V was trimmed by 2 bases and J by 7 bases, leaving 8 bases between them. The germline CDR1 and CDR2 sequences are MNHEY and SMNVEV (reference sequence). CDR3 in amino acids: CASSLESFGELFF. The CDR3 DNA reads as TGTGCCAGCAGTTTAGAGAGTTTCGGGGAGCTGTTTTTT.

The rearrangement uses TRBV27 and TRBJ2-7, with D possibly TRBD1 on 5 matching bases. The CDR3 length is 13 residues. V was cut by 6 bases and J by 3 bases, with 12 bases left in between. Germline CDR1 reads MNHEY; CDR2 reads SMNVEV (reference sequence). CDR3 sequence (DNA): TGTGCCAGCAGCCGACAGAGGATCTACGAGCAGTACTTC. The encoded protein is CASSRQRIYEQYF.

This chain uses TRBV5-1 with TRBJ2-1, with 7 positions matching TRBD2. This CDR3 has 19 amino acids. V dropped 4 bases and J dropped 0; count of bases not matched to a gene: 16. CDR1 and CDR2 (germline): SGHRS, YFSETQ. In nucleotides, the CDR3 is TGCGCCAGCAGCCTGGTAGCTAGCGGAGGCCCGAGCTCCTACAATGAGCAGTTCTTC. This sequence encodes CASSLVASGGPSSYNEQFF.

CDR3 nucleotides: TGTGCCAGCAGCTGGTCCGGGACTAGCACCGGGGAGCTGTTTTTT. This encodes CASSWSGTSTGELFF. The rearrangement uses TRBV5-5 and TRBJ2-2; 8 positions match TRBD2. V lost 3 bases, J lost 4 bases, and 5 bases stayed unmatched. Germline V lookup: CDR1 SGHKS, CDR2 YYEKEE (reference sequence). This CDR3 has 15 amino acids.

The chain has TRBV6-6 and TRBJ2-3; tentative D call: TRBD1 (5 bases). The V gene's germline CDR1 is MNHNY and CDR2 SVGAGI (reference sequence). V was pared by 2 bases and J by 1 base, with 13 bases between. This CDR3 spans 16 amino acids. CDR3 sequence (DNA): TGTGCCAGCAGTTACCGTCGACAGAAGCGCACAGATACGCAGTATTTT. Its protein product is CASSYRRQKRTDTQYF.

V is TRBV4-1 and J is TRBJ1-2; D possibly corresponds to TRBD1 (6 bases). Germline CDR1 and CDR2: MGHRA and YSYEKL. This CDR3 is 15 amino acids long. V lost 0 bases and J 8 bases, leaving 16 bases between the germline ends. CDR3 bases: TGCGCCAGCAGCCAAGATCATTCAGGGGTAGGCGGCTACACCTTC. Translating gives CASSQDHSGVGGYTF.